Following are 17 T cell receptor beta chains from one sample sequenced in a study of shared clonotypes between healthy human individuals. The data were produced by immunoSEQ multiplex PCR, yet TCRdb's version contains in-frame clones alone and is incomplete. In the table there are millions of clones, roughly nine tenths of which are singletons. Material: naive CD4+ T cells sorted from blood. Subset in this sample: CD45RA+ positively selected. The receptor source for this set is a young man in good health.

This clone was counted a single time. The chain uses TRBV5-8 and TRBJ1-3; tentative D call: TRBD1 (6 bases). Between the trimmed V and J ends, which lost 0 bases and 4 bases, there was a span of 8 bases. The CDR3 consists of 14 residues. Per germline, CDR1 SGHTS and CDR2 YDEGEE. CDR3 sequence reads: CASSLEQGGNTIYF. Written as DNA, the CDR3 is TGTGCCAGCAGCTTGGAACAGGGAGGAAACACCATATATTTT. Together with reference TRBV5-8 and TRBJ1-3, the CDR3 gives the full variable domain: EAGVTQSPTHLIKTRGQQATLRCSPISGHTSVYWYQQALGLGLQFLLWYDEGEERNRGNFPPRFSGRQFPNYSSELNVNALELEDSALYLCASSLEQGGNTIYFGEGSWLTVV.

The chain links TRBV11-3 to TRBJ1-1; D call uncertain. This CDR3 spans 14 amino acids. Germline CDR1 and CDR2: SGHNT and YENEEA. V was pared by 0 bases and J by 1 base, with 6 bases between. CDR3 bases: TGTGCCAGCAGCTTAGATCACGGGAACACTGAAGCTTTCTTT. Its translation: CASSLDHGNTEAFF.

V usage is TRBV25-1 and J usage is TRBJ1-2; perhaps TRBD1 as D (6 bases). From germline, CDR1 is MGHDK and CDR2 SYGVNS. The CDR3 totals 12 residues. Trimming left V 4 bases short and J 8 bases short, with 11 bases between. This CDR3 is CASSVGAGGYTF. CDR3 DNA: TGTGCCAGCAGTGTGGGGGCGGGAGGCTACACCTTC.

On this clone itself: Other DNA sequences within the sample encode an identical CDR3. V and J are TRBV5-1 and TRBJ1-1, with D uncertain. Germline CDR1 reads SGHRS; CDR2 reads YFSETQ. This CDR3 contains 13 residues. V was shortened by 0 bases and J by 0 bases, with 3 bases between the two germline ends. The CDR3 loop reads CASSLEMNTEAFF. Written as DNA, the CDR3 is TGCGCCAGCAGCTTGGAAATGAACACTGAAGCTTTCTTT.

V gene TRBV21-1 combines with J gene TRBJ2-1; the D call in the table, TRBD1, was not verified against the DNA. TRBV21-1 is a documented pseudogene. The CDR3 runs 17 residues. The CDR3 sequence is CASMPKGRDRALNEQFF. DNA for the CDR3: TGTGCCAGCATGCCTAAGGGAAGGGACAGGGCCTTGAATGAGCAGTTCTTC.

The rearrangement links TRBV5-1 to TRBJ1-5, with 9 bases fitting TRBD1. CDR3 length: 14 residues. The V gene end was trimmed by 4 bases and the J gene end by 7 bases; junction bases not matched to a gene: 6. Germline CDR1 and CDR2: SGHRS and YFSETQ. CDR3 bases: TGCGCCAGCAGCATAACAGGGGGCCAGCAGCCCCAGCATTTT. Translation gives CASSITGGQQPQHF.

On this clone: One end of the junction fails to match germline, which may point to a read error. The chain is built from TRBV5-1 and TRBJ1-3; tentatively, D is TRBD1 (5 bases). This CDR3 is built from 13 residues. The germline V gene encodes CDR1 SGHRS and CDR2 YFSETQ. The CDR3 DNA sequence: TGCGCCAGCAGCCTCGGGGGTGGAGACACCATATATTTT. Translated: CASSLGGGDTIYF.

The CDR3: CASSPPGQGYEQYF. The CDR3 region has the DNA TGTGCCAGTAGTCCCCCCGGACAGGGGTACGAGCAGTACTTC. This chain connects TRBV19 to TRBJ2-7, with 9 bases lining up with TRBD1. The V gene's germline CDR1 is LNHDA and CDR2 SQIVND (reference sequence). This CDR3 spans 14 amino acids. The V segment lost 5 bases and the J segment 4 bases; nucleotides outside the gene matches: 6.

The chain has TRBV7-9 and TRBJ1-4, with TRBD1 as a possible D gene (5 bases). Trimming removed 0 bases from V and 6 bases from J, with 8 bases in between. The CDR3 extends over 14 amino acids. Looked up from germline, CDR1 is SEHNR and CDR2 is FQNEAQ (reference sequence). The CDR3 DNA reads TGTGCCAGCAGCTTAGCAGGGGCGGATGAAAAACTGTTTTTT. This sequence encodes CASSLAGADEKLFF. The full variable domain, rest sourced from reference TRBV7-9 and TRBJ1-4, is DTGVSQNPRHKITKRGQNVTFRCDPISEHNRLYWYRQTLGQGPEFLTYFQNEAQLEKSRLLSDRFSAERPKGSFSTLEIQRTEQGDSAMYLCASSLAGADEKLFFGSGTQLSVL.

The V and J genes are TRBV7-9 and TRBJ1-5, with D maybe TRBD1 (5 bases). The CDR3 covers 15 residues. Trimming removed 0 bases at V and 2 bases at J, with 8 bases between. Germline V gives CDR1 SEHNR, CDR2 FQNEAQ (reference sequence). The CDR3 sequence is CASSLAGEGNQPQHF. CDR3 sequence (DNA): TGTGCCAGCAGCTTAGCAGGGGAAGGCAATCAGCCCCAGCATTTT. Supplemented by reference TRBV7-9 and TRBJ1-5, the full variable domain reads DTGVSQNPRHKITKRGQNVTFRCDPISEHNRLYWYRQTLGQGPEFLTYFQNEAQLEKSRLLSDRFSAERPKGSFSTLEIQRTEQGDSAMYLCASSLAGEGNQPQHFGDGTRLSIL.

In this sample, this clone turned up once. The V call is TRBV5-1, the J call TRBJ2-1; possibly TRBD1 for D (6 bases). Germline CDR1 reads SGHRS; CDR2 reads YFSETQ. Trimming pared 3 bases from V and 3 bases from J, leaving 10 bases between. The CDR3 length is 14 residues. The CDR3 DNA reads TGCGCCAGCAGCTCGGGACAACGCTACAATGAGCAGTTCTTC. Translation gives CASSSGQRYNEQFF.

The V and J genes are TRBV2 and TRBJ1-1; 7 bases fit TRBD1. J gave up 2 bases and V 6 bases, and 9 bases lay outside the gene matches. The CDR3 totals 15 residues. Germline-derived CDR1 and CDR2 are SNHLY and FYNNEI. CDR3 sequence reads: CASSGRQGGNTEAFF. As DNA, the CDR3 is TGTGCCAGCAGCGGTCGACAGGGAGGTAACACTGAAGCTTTCTTT.

In the case of this clone: Other DNA sequences in this specimen translate into the identical CDR3. The rearrangement uses TRBV5-1 and TRBJ2-1; D might be TRBD1 or TRBD2, each matching 5 bases. Germline values: CDR1 SGHRS, CDR2 YFSETQ. The CDR3 spans 15 residues. V lost 1 base, J lost 0 bases, and 8 bases lay in between. CDR3 nucleotides: TGCGCCAGCAGCTTGTCAGGGAGCTCCTACAATGAGCAGTTCTTC. This sequence encodes CASSLSGSSYNEQFF.

V and J are TRBV4-3 and TRBJ2-1, with D tentatively TRBD1 (5 bases). Trimming removed 0 bases from V and 3 bases from J, with 9 bases in between. Per the germline V gene, CDR1 is LGHNA and CDR2 is YSLEER. CDR3 length equals 15 residues. CDR3 sequence (DNA): TGCGCCAGCAGCCAAGAGTCAGGGTTCTACAATGAGCAGTTCTTC. Translating it yields CASSQESGFYNEQFF.

The J gene is TRBJ2-1, the V gene TRBV10-3, with D unresolved. The germline V gene encodes CDR1 ENHRY and CDR2 SYGVKD. V was trimmed by 1 base and J by 5 bases, leaving 3 bases between them. The CDR3 has 12 residues. In DNA form, the CDR3 reads TGTGCCATCAGTGAGTTAAACAATGAGCAGTTCTTC. Translation: CAISELNNEQFF.

As concerns this clone: A junction boundary mismatches the germline segment, possibly from a read error. The V and J genes are TRBV7-7 and TRBJ1-5; weak D call: TRBD1 (6 bases). Germline lookup yields CDR1 SSHAT and CDR2 FNYEAQ (reference sequence). The CDR3 loop spans 17 amino acids. CDR3 coding DNA: TGTGCTAGCACCCCCGGGACAATTCTAAGGGGCAATCAGCCCCAGCATTTT. As protein: CASTPGTILRGNQPQHF.

The chain is built from TRBV7-6 and TRBJ1-3; D call uncertain. The CDR3 length is 14 residues. Germline CDR1 and CDR2: SGHVS and FNYEAQ. V was clipped by 0 bases and J by 4 bases, with 7 bases between them. For the CDR3, the DNA is TGTGCCAGCAGCTTAGCGATCTCCGGAAACACCATATATTTT. Its translation: CASSLAISGNTIYF.